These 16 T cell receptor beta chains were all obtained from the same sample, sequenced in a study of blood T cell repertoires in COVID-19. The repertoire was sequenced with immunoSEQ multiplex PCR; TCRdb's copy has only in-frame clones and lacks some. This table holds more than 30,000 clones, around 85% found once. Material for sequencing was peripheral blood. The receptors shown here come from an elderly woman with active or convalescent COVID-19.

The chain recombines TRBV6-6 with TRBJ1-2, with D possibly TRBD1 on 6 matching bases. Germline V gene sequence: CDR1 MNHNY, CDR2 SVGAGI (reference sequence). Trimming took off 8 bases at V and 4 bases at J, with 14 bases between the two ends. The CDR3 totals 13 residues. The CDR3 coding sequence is TGTGCCAGCGCTGCGGGGGCCGGCTATGGCTACACCTTC. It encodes CASAAGAGYGYTF.

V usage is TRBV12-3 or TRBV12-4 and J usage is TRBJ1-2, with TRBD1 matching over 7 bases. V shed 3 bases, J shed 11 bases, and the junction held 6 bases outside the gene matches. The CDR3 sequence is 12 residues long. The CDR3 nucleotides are TGTGCCAGCAGTTTTAGGGCGGGACAGTACACCTTC. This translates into CASSFRAGQYTF.

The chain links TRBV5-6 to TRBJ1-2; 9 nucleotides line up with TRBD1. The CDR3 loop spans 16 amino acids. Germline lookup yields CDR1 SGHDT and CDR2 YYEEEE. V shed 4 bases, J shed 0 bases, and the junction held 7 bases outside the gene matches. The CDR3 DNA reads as TGTGCCAGCAGCCGTGGACAGGGGACGACTAACTATGGCTACACCTTC. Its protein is CASSRGQGTTNYGYTF. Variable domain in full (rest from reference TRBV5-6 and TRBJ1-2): DAGVTQSPTHLIKTRGQQVTLRCSPKSGHDTVSWYQQALGQGPQFIFQYYEEEERQRGNFPDRFSGHQFPNYSSELNVNALLLGDSALYLCASSRGQGTTNYGYTFGSGTRLTVV.

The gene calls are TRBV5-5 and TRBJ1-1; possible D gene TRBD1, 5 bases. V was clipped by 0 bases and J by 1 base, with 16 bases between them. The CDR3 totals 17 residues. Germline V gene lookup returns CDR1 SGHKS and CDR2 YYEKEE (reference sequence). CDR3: CASSLGGAVTKNTEAFF. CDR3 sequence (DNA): TGTGCCAGCAGCTTGGGGGGCGCAGTAACCAAGAACACTGAAGCTTTCTTT. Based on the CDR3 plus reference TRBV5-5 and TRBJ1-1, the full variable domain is DAGVTQSPTHLIKTRGQQVTLRCSPISGHKSVSWYQQVLGQGPQFIFQYYEKEERGRGNFPDRFSARQFPNYSSELNVNALLLGDSALYLCASSLGGAVTKNTEAFFGQGTRLTVV.

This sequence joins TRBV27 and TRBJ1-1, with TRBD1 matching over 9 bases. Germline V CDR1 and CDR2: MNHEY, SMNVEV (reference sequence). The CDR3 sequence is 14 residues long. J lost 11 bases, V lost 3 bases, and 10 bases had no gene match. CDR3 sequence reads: CASSFPGQGGIAFF. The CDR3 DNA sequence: TGTGCCAGCAGTTTTCCGGGACAGGGTGGTATCGCTTTCTTT.

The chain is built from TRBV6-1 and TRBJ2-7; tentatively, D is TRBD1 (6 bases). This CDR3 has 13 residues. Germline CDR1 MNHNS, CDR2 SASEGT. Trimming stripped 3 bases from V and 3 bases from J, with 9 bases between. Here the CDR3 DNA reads TGTGCCAGCAGTGAGTGGACAGTCTACGAGCAGTACTTC. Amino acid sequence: CASSEWTVYEQYF.

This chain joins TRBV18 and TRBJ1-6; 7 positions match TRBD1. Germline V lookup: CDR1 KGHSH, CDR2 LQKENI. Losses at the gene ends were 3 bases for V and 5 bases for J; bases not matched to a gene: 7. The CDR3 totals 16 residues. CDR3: CASSPSRQGNNSPLHF. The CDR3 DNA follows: TGTGCCAGCTCACCGTCTAGACAGGGAAATAATTCACCCCTCCACTTT. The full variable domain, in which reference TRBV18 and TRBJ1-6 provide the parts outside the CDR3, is NAGVMQNPRHLVRRRGQEARLRCSPMKGHSHVYWYRQLPEEGLKFMVYLQKENIIDESGMPKERFSAEFPKEGPSILRIQQVVRGDSAAYFCASSPSRQGNNSPLHFGNGTRLTVT.

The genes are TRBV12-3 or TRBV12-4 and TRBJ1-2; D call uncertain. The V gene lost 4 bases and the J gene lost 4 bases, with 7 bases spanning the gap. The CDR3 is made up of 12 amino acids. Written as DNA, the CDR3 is TGTGCCAGCAGTTACGGAGGCTATGGCTACACCTTC. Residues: CASSYGGYGYTF.

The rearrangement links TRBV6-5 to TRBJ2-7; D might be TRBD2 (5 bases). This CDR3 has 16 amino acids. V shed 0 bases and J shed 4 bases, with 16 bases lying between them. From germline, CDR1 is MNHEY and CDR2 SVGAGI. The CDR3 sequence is CASSYSMLRGQYEQYF. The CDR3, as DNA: TGTGCCAGCAGTTACTCGATGTTACGGGGTCAATACGAGCAGTACTTC.

CDR3 region: CASSLAPSVGGTREQYF. The CDR3 nucleotides read TGTGCCAGCAGCTTGGCGCCCTCAGTTGGCGGCACCCGCGAGCAGTACTTC. This chain uses TRBV5-4 with TRBJ2-7; D not certain. Trimming left V 0 bases short and J 6 bases short, with 22 bases between. Germline V gene lookup returns CDR1 SGHNT and CDR2 YYREEE (reference sequence). The CDR3 consists of 17 residues. Variable domain in full (rest from reference TRBV5-4 and TRBJ2-7): ETGVTQSPTHLIKTRGQQVTLRCSSQSGHNTVSWYQQALGQGPQFIFQYYREEENGRGNFPPRFSGLQFPNYSSELNVNALELDDSALYLCASSLAPSVGGTREQYFGPGTRLTVT.

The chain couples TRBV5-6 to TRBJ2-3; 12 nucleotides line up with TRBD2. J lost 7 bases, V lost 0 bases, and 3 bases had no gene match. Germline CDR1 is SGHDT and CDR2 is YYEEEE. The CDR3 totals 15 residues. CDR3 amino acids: CASSLASGGAYTQYF. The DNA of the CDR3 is TGTGCCAGCAGCTTGGCTAGCGGGGGGGCCTATACGCAGTATTTT.

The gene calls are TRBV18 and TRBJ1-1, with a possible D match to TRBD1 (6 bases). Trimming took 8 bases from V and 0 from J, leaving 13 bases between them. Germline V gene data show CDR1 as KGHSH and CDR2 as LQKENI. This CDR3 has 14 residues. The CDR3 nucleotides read TGTGCCAGCACGTTACAGGGTTTGAACACTGAAGCTTTCTTT. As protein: CASTLQGLNTEAFF.

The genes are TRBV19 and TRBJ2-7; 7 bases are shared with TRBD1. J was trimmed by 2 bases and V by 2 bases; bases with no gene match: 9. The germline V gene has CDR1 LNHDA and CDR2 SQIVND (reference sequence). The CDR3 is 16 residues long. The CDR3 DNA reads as TGTGCCAGTAGTATAAGGGGGACAGCCCCGACCTACGAGCAGTACTTC. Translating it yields CASSIRGTAPTYEQYF.

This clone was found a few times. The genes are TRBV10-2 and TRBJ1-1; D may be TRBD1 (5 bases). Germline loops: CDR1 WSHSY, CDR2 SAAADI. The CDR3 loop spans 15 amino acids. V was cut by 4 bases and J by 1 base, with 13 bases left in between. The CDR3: CASSVTGWSNTEAFF. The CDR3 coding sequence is TGCGCCAGCAGTGTAACAGGTTGGTCGAACACTGAAGCTTTCTTT.

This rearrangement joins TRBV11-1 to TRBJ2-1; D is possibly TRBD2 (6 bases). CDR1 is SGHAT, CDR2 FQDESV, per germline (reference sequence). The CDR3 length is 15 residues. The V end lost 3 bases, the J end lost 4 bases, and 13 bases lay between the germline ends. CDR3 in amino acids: CASSFSSGVYNEQFF. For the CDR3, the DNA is TGTGCCAGCAGCTTTAGTAGCGGAGTATACAATGAGCAGTTCTTC.

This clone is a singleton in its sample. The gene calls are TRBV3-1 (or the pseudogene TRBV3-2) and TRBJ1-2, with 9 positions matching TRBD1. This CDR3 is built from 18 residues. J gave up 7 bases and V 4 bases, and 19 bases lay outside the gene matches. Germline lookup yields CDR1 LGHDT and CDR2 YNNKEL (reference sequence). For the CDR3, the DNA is TGTGCCAGCAGCCGAAAGTCTTCCCCCGGGACAGGGTCGGGTGGCTACACCTTC. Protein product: CASSRKSSPGTGSGGYTF.